This TCR beta chain was found in a study of cytotoxic CD8 clonotypes in ibrutinib-treated CLL. Overall study: Among the samples, the mean was about 270,000 productive templates and over 90,000 productive rearrangements.

Assay: immunoSEQ multiplex PCR; the TCRdb copy retains only in-frame clones and omits some. The sample includes some 65,000 clones, roughly 50% of them seen just once. Germline CDR1 reads SQVTM; CDR2 reads ANQGSEA. Trimming left V 3 bases short and J 2 bases short, with 7 bases between. The CDR3 is 12 amino acids. This sequence was found in a human donor with chronic lymphocytic leukemia. The sequenced sample was PBMCs, obtained after 12 months of ibrutinib treatment. V and J are TRBV29-1 and TRBJ2-5; no reliable D call. In nucleotides, the CDR3 is TGCAGCGTTGATTTTGGACAAGAGACCCAGTACTTC. The encoded protein is CSVDFGQETQYF. The full variable domain, in which reference TRBV29-1 and TRBJ2-5 provide the parts outside the CDR3, is SAVISQKPSRDICQRGTSLTIQCQVDSQVTMMFWYRQQPGQSLTLIATANQGSEATYESGFVIDKFPISRPNLTFSTLTVSNMSPEDSSIYLCSVDFGQETQYFGPGTRLLVL.